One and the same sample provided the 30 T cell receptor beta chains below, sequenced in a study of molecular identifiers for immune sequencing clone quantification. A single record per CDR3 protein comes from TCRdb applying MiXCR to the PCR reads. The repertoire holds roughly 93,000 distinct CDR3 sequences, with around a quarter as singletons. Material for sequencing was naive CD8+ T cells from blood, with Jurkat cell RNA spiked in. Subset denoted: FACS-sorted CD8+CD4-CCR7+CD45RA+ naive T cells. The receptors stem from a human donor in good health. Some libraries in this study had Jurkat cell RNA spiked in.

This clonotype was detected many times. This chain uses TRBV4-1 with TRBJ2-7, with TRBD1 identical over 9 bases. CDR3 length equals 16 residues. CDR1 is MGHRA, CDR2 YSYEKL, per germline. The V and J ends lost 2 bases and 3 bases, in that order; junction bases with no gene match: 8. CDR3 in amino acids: CASSQTPGQGFYEQYF. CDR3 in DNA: TGCGCCAGCAGCCAAACTCCCGGACAGGGGTTCTACGAGCAGTACTTC.

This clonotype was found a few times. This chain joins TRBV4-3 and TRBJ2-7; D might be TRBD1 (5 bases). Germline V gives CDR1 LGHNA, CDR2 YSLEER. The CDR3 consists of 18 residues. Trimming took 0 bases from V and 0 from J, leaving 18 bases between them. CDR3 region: CASSQENQAQGLSYEQYF. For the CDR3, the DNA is TGCGCCAGCAGCCAAGAAAATCAGGCGCAGGGCCTCTCCTACGAGCAGTACTTC.

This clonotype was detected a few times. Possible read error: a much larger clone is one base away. The CDR3 loop reads CSARAGDQPQHF. In nucleotides, the CDR3 is TGCAGTGCTAGAGCCGGGGATCAGCCCCAGCATTTT. This chain connects TRBV20-1 to TRBJ1-5; D unresolved. This CDR3 region has 12 residues. CDR1 is DFQATT and CDR2 is SNEGSKA in the germline V gene (reference sequence). V was clipped by 1 base and J by 5 bases, with 6 bases between them.

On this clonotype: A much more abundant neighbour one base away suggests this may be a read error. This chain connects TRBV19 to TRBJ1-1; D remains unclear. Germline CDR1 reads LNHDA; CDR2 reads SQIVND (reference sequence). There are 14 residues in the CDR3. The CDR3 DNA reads TGTGCCAGTAGTATCCGCAGTGAGAACGCTGAAGCTTTCTTT. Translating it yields CASSIRSENAEAFF.

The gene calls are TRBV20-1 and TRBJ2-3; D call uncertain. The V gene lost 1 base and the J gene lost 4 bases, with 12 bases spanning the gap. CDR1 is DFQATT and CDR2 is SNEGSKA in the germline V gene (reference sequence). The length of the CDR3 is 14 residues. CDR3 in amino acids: CSARGPVLADTQYF. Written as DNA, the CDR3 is TGCAGTGCTAGAGGCCCGGTACTGGCAGATACGCAGTATTTT.

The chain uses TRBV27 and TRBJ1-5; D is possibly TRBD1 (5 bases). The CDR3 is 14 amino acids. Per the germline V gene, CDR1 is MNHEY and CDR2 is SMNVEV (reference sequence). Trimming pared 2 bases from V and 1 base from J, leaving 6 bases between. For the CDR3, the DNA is TGTGCCAGCAGTTTACAGGGAAGCAATCAGCCCCAGCATTTT. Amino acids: CASSLQGSNQPQHF.

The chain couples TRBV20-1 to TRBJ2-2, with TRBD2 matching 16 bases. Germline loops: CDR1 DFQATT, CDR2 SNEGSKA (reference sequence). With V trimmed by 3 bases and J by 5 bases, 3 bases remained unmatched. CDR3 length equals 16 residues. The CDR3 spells CSARGLAGGPTGELFF. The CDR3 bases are TGCAGTGCTAGGGGACTAGCGGGAGGGCCGACCGGGGAGCTGTTTTTT.

This chain's CDR3 is CASSLIPGTWLHEQYF. DNA of the CDR3: TGTGCCAGCAGCTTAATCCCCGGGACATGGCTCCACGAGCAGTACTTC. This chain connects TRBV7-9 to TRBJ2-7; perhaps TRBD1 as D (6 bases). The V gene lost 2 bases and the J gene lost 5 bases, with 19 bases spanning the gap. CDR1 and CDR2 from the germline V gene are SEHNR and FQNEAQ (reference sequence). This CDR3 has 16 residues.

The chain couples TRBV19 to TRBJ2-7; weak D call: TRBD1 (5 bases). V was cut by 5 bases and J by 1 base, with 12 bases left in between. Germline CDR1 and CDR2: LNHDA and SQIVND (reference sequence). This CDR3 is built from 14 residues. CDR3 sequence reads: CASSFSGPSYEQYF. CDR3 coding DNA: TGTGCCAGTAGTTTCTCAGGGCCGTCCTACGAGCAGTACTTC.

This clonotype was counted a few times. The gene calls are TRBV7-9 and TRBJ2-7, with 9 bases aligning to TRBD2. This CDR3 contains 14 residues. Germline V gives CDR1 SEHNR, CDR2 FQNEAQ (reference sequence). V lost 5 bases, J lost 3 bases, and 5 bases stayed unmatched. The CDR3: CASSPSGVNYEQYF. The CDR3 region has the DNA TGTGCCAGCAGCCCTAGCGGGGTTAACTACGAGCAGTACTTC.

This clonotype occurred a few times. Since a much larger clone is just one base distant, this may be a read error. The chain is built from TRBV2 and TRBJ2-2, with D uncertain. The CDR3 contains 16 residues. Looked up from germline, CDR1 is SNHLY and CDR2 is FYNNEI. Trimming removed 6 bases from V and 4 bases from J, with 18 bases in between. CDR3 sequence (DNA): TGTGCCAGCAGCCCCAGAGTTGCGCGTAGCACCGGGGAGCTGTTTTTT. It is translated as CASSPRVARSTGELFF. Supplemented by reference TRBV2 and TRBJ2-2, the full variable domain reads EPEVTQTPSHQVTQMGQEVILRCVPISNHLYFYWYRQILGQKVEFLVSFYNNEISEKSEIFDDQFSVERPDGSNFTLKIRSTKLEDSAMYFCASSPRVARSTGELFFGEGSRLTVL.

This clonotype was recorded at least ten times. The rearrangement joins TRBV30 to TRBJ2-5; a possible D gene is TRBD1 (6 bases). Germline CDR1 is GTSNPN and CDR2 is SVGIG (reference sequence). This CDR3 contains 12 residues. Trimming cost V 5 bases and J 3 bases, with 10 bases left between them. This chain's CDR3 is CAWDRTEETQYF. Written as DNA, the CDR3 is TGTGCCTGGGACCGGACAGAAGAGACCCAGTACTTC.

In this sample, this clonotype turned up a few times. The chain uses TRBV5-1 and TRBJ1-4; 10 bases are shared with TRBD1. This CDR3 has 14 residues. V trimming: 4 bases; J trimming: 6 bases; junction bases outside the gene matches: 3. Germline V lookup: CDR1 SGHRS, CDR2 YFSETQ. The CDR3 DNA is TGCGCCAGCAGCGCCGGGACAGGGGATGAAAAACTGTTTTTT. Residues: CASSAGTGDEKLFF.

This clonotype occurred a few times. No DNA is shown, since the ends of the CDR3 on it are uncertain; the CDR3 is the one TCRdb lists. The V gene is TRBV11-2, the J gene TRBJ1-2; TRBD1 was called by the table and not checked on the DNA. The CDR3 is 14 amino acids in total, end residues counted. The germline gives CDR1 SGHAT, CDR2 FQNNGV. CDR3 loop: CACSAGPRVNGYTF.

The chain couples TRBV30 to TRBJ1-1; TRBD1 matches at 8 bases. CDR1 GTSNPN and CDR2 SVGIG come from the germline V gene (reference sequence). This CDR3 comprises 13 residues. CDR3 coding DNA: TGTGCTTTTGCCGGGACAGGGAACACTGAAGCTTTCTTT. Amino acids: CAFAGTGNTEAFF. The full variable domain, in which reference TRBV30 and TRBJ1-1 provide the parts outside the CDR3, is SQTIHQWPATLVQPVGSPLSLECTVEGTSNPNLYWYRQAAGRGLQLLFYSVGIGQISSEVPQNLSASRPQDRQFILSSKKLLLSDSGFYLCAFAGTGNTEAFFGQGTRLTVV.

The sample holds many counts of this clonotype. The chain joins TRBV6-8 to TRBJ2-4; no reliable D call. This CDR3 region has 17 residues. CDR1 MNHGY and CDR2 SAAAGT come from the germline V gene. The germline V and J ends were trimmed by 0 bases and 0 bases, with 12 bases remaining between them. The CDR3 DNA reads TGTGCCAGCAGTTACTCTGGGTCTACCCTAGCCAAAAACATTCAGTACTTC. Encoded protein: CASSYSGSTLAKNIQYF.

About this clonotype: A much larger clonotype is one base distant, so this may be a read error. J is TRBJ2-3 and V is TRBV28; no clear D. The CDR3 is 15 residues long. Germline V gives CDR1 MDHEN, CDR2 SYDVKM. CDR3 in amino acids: CASNLNTFSTDTQYF. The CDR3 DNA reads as TGTGCCAGCAATTTAAACACGTTCAGCACAGATACGCAGTATTTT.

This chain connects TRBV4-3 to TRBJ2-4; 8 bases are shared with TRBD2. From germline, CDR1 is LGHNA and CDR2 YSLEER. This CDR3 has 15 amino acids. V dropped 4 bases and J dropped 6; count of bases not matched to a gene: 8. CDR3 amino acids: CASSLRGGERNIQYF. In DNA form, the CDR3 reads TGCGCCAGCAGCCTCCGGGGGGGCGAGAGAAACATTCAGTACTTC.

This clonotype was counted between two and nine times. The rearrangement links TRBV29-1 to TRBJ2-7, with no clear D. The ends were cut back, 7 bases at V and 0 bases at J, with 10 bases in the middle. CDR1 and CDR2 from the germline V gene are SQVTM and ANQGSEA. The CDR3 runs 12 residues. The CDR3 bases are TGCAGCGCAGGTGACACCTCCTACGAGCAGTACTTC. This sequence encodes CSAGDTSYEQYF.

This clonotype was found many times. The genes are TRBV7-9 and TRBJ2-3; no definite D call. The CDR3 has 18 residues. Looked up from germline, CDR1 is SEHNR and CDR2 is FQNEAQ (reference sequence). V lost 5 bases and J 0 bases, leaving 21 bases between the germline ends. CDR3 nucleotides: TGTGCCAGCAGCAACCGCGAAGTGGTCCTCCGAAGCACAGATACGCAGTATTTT. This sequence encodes CASSNREVVLRSTDTQYF.

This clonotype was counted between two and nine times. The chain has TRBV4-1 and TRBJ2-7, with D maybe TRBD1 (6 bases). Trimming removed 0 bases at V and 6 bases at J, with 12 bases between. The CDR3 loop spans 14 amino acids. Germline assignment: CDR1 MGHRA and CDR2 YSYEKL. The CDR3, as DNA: TGCGCCAGCAGCCAAGAGAGGATGGGGGCCGAGCAGTACTTC. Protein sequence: CASSQERMGAEQYF.

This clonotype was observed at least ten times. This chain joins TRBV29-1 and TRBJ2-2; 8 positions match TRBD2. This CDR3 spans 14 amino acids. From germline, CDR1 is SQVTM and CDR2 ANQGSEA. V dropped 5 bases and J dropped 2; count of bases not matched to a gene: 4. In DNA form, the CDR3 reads TGCAGCGTTCCGGGGGGGGCTAACACCGGGGAGCTGTTTTTT. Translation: CSVPGGANTGELFF.

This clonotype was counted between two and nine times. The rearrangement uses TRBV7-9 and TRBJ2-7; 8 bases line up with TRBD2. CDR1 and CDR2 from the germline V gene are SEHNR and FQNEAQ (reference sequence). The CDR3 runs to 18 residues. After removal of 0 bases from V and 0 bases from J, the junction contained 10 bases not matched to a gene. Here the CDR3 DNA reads TGTGCCAGCAGCTTAGCGCTCGGTAGCGGGGAGCGCTCCTACGAGCAGTACTTC. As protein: CASSLALGSGERSYEQYF.

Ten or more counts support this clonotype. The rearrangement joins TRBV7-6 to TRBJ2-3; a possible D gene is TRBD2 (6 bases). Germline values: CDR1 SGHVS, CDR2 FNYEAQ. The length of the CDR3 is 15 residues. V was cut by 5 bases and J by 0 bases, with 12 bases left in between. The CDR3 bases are TGTGCCAGCAGCCCAACGGGACTCAGCACAGATACGCAGTATTTT. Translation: CASSPTGLSTDTQYF.

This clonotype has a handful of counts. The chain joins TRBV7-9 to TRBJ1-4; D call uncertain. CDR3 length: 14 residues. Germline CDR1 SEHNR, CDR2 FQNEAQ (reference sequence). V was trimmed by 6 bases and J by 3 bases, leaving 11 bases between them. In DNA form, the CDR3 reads TGTGCCAGCAGTTTGACGGTCTCTAATGAAAAACTGTTTTTT. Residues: CASSLTVSNEKLFF. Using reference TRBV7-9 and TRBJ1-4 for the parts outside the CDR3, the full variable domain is DTGVSQNPRHKITKRGQNVTFRCDPISEHNRLYWYRQTLGQGPEFLTYFQNEAQLEKSRLLSDRFSAERPKGSFSTLEIQRTEQGDSAMYLCASSLTVSNEKLFFGSGTQLSVL.

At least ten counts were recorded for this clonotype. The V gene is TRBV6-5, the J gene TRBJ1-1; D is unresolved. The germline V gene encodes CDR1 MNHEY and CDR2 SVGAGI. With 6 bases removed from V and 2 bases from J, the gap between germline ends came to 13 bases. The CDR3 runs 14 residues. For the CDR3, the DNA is TGTGCCAGCAGCCCGGAGCTATCTAACACTGAAGCTTTCTTT. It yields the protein CASSPELSNTEAFF.

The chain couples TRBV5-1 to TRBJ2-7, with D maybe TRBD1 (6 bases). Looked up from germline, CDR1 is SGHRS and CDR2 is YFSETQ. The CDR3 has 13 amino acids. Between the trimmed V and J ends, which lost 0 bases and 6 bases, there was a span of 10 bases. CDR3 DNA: TGCGCCAGCAGCTTGGTACAGGGCTGCGAGCAGTACTTC. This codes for CASSLVQGCEQYF.

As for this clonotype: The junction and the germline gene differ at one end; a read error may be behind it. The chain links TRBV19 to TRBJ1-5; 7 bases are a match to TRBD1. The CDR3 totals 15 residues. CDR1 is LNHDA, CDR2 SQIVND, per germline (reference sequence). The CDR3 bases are TGTGCCAGTAACACATGGGGACAGAGCAATCAGCGCCAGCATTTT. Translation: CASNTWGQSNQRQHF.

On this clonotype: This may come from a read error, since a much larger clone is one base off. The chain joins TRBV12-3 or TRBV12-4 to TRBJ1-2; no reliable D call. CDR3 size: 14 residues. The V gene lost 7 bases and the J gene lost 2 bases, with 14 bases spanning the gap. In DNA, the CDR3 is TGTGCCAGCAATACAAGAATCGACAACTATGGCTACACCTTC. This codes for CASNTRIDNYGYTF.

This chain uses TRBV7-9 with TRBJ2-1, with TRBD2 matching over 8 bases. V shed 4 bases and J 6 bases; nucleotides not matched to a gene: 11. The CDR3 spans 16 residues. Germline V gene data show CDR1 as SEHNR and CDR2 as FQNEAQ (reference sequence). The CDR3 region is CASSSFSGVTCNEQFF. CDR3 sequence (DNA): TGTGCCAGCAGCTCCTTTAGCGGGGTCACCTGCAATGAGCAGTTCTTC. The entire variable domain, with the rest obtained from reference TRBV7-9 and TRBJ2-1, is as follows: DTGVSQNPRHKITKRGQNVTFRCDPISEHNRLYWYRQTLGQGPEFLTYFQNEAQLEKSRLLSDRFSAERPKGSFSTLEIQRTEQGDSAMYLCASSSFSGVTCNEQFFGPGTRLTVL.